The 6 T cell receptor beta chains below all came from one sample that was sequenced in a study of T cells after posttransplantation cyclophosphamide. Repertoires were generated with immunoSEQ multiplex PCR, while TCRdb's copy carries only in-frame clones and drops some. This sample has approximately 13,000 clones and no singletons, with roughly a quarter in the ten largest. A marrow graft followed busulfan-fludarabine conditioning, with cyclophosphamide on days +3 and +4. This specimen was PBMCs, taken after allogeneic stem cell transplant with posttransplant cyclophosphamide. The origin of the receptors is a female patient in her forties or fifties who received an allogeneic stem cell transplant from an unrelated donor, was CMV-positive, and had acute GVHD only. The graft donor may account for some of the T cells.

This clone appeared many times. The V gene is TRBV6-4, the J gene TRBJ2-5; D is unresolved. Germline-derived CDR1 and CDR2 are MRHNA and SNTAGT. V lost 0 bases to trimming and J lost 5 bases, with 7 bases between them. This CDR3 is 13 amino acids long. Here the CDR3 reads CASSDSIGETQYF. The CDR3 DNA is TGTGCCAGCAGTGACTCTATCGGGGAGACCCAGTACTTC.

This clone was detected ten times or more. The chain is built from TRBV6-5 and TRBJ1-6; 7 nucleotides agree with TRBD1. The CDR3 extends over 15 amino acids. Germline V gives CDR1 MNHEY, CDR2 SVGAGI. With 0 bases clipped from V and 13 bases from J, the junction kept 9 bases outside the gene matches. The CDR3 region has the DNA TGTGCCAGCAGTTACTCGAATTTAGGGGGCGCGCCCCTCCACTTT. This encodes CASSYSNLGGAPLHF.

In its sample, this clone ranks as medium-sized (0.01 to 0.1%). The chain combines TRBV9 with TRBJ2-7, with a weak D call TRBD2 (7 bases). Germline CDR1 is SGDLS and CDR2 is YYNGEE. The V and J ends lost 0 bases and 2 bases respectively, with 15 bases between them. The CDR3 spans 16 residues. CDR3 DNA: TGTGCCAGCAGCGTAGAGGGGGGAGGGTCCCCCTACGAGCAGTACTTC. Amino acid sequence: CASSVEGGGSPYEQYF.

This clone has at least ten counts. The chain employs TRBV5-1 and TRBJ2-1; D might be TRBD2 (6 bases). The CDR3 length is 15 residues. From germline, CDR1 is SGHRS and CDR2 YFSETQ. V was clipped by 0 bases and J by 1 base, with 8 bases between them. In nucleotides, the CDR3 is TGCGCCAGCAGCTTGGCGGGAGTTTCCTACAATGAGCAGTTCTTC. Translated, it gives CASSLAGVSYNEQFF.

This clone was seen ten or more times. The chain carries TRBV18 and TRBJ2-7, with unresolved D. Germline CDR1 reads KGHSH; CDR2 reads LQKENI. This CDR3 comprises 14 residues. Trimming took off 2 bases at V and 3 bases at J, with 11 bases between the two ends. CDR3 in amino acids: CASSPDARNYEQYF. Here the CDR3 DNA reads TGTGCCAGCTCACCAGATGCCAGGAACTACGAGCAGTACTTC.

At least ten counts were recorded for this clone. The rearrangement links TRBV11-3 to TRBJ2-1; D perhaps matches TRBD1 (5 bases). This CDR3 spans 15 amino acids. V was cut by 3 bases and J by 3 bases, with 12 bases left in between. Per germline, CDR1 SGHNT and CDR2 YENEEA. The CDR3: CASSLMTVDYNEQFF. CDR3 bases: TGTGCCAGCAGCTTGATGACAGTCGACTACAATGAGCAGTTCTTC.